The T cell receptor (beta chain) under discussion was sequenced for a study of blood T cell repertoires in COVID-19. Across the whole study: Acute-phase and convalescent COVID-19 samples originated in the United States, Italy and Spain. The cDNA or gDNA used as material had been derived from T cells, B-cell-depleted T cells, or PBMCs.

Under the authors' procedure: Estimation of nucleated cell counts was performed using reference gene primer amplification. Clones were sequenced by immunoSEQ multiplex PCR, and TCRdb holds only the in-frame ones, with some missing. The DNA gave D and trimming, while V, J and clone size come from that table. The repertoire holds about 59,000 clones, with 91% as singletons. CDR3 size: 15 residues. V lost 3 bases to trimming and J lost 0 bases, with 11 bases between them. The germline gives CDR1 LNHDA, CDR2 SQIVND (reference sequence). This clone was seen just once. This chain joins TRBV19 and TRBJ1-1; a weak D match, TRBD1 (6 bases). Material: peripheral blood. The origin of this receptor is a human donor in a cohort sampled during active COVID-19. CDR3 region: CASSILRGLNTEAFF. The CDR3 bases are TGTGCCAGTAGTATCCTCAGGGGACTGAACACTGAAGCTTTCTTT. Looking up the rest from reference TRBV19 and TRBJ1-1 gives the full variable domain: DGGITQSPKYLFRKEGQNVTLSCEQNLNHDAMYWYRQDPGQGLRLIYYSQIVNDFQKGDIAEGYSVSREKKESFPLTVTSAQKNPTAFYLCASSILRGLNTEAFFGQGTRLTVV.